This TCR beta chain was documented in a study of molecular identifiers for immune sequencing clone quantification. Across the whole study: Five portions were made in replicates from RNA of approximately 22,000 or 94,000 naive CD8 cells, and four underwent sequencing.

General observations from the study: Clonotypes surpassing 20 RNA copies contained over 98% of effector molecules, versus under 1% in naive cells.

As previously described, bulk TCR libraries were made using listed TCR primers. TCRdb reprocessed the PCR reads with MiXCR, giving one entry per CDR3 protein. The sample comprises about 640,000 distinct CDR3 sequences, 15% to 20% of which are singletons, and 0.85% rests with the top ten. This clonotype was counted at least ten times. Its antigen remains unidentified. Naive CD8 T cells, phenotype CD8+CD4-CCR7+CD45RA+, were sorted. The ends were cut back, 2 bases at V and 5 bases at J, with 17 bases in the middle. CDR1 and CDR2 (germline): SNHLY, FYNNEI. There are 16 residues in the CDR3. The genes are TRBV2 and TRBJ2-3; D tentatively reads TRBD1 or TRBD2 (6 bases each). Input material: naive CD8+ T cells from blood, with Jurkat cell RNA spiked in. Subset: FACS-sorted CD8+CD4-CCR7+CD45RA+ naive T cells. This clonotype was obtained from a human donor in good health. Some libraries in this study had Jurkat cell RNA spiked in. The CDR3 DNA sequence: TGTGCCAGCAGTGAAAGTCCGGGAGCACAGGGAGATACGCAGTATTTT. It yields the protein CASSESPGAQGDTQYF.